Reported below is one T cell receptor (beta chain). From germline, CDR1 is MNHEY and CDR2 SMNVEV (reference sequence). V gave up 5 bases and J gave up 1 base, with 8 bases separating them. The CDR3 has 13 residues. Clones were sequenced by immunoSEQ multiplex PCR, and TCRdb holds only the in-frame ones, with some missing. The sample carries about 190,000 clones, about 82% recorded once. This sample is part of a study of cytomegalovirus exposure and HLA in healthy donors. This TCR came from a woman in her late teens or twenties in good health and CMV-seronegative. Sequenced material: PBMCs. The V gene is TRBV27, the J gene TRBJ2-5; D is unresolved. The CDR3, as DNA: TGTGCCAGCAGTAACAGATTCCAAGAGACCCAGTACTTC. It is translated as CASSNRFQETQYF.